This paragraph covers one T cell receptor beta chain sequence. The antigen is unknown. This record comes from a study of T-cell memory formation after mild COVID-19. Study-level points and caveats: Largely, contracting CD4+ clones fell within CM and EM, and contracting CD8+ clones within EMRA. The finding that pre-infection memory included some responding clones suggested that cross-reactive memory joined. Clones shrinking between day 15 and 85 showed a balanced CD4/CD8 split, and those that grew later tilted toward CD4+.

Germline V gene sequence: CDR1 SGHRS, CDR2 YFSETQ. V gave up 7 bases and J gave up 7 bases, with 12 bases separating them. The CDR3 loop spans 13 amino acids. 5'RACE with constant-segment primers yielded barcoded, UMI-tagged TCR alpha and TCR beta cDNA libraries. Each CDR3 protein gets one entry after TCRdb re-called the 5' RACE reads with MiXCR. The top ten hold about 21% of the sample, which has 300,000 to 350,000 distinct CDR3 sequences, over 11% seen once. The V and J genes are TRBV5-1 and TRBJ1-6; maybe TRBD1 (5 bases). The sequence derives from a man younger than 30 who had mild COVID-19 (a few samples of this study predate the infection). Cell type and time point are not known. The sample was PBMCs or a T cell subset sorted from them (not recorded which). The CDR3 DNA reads TGCGCCAGCGGCCGGGACTCCAATTCACCCCTCCACTTT. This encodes CASGRDSNSPLHF.